The source of this T cell receptor beta chain is a study of T cells expressing NK-cell markers. Whole-study context: Seven sequenced donors out of eight were HCMV-seropositive, one seronegative. Points from the study as a whole: One observes that, in a handful of donors, these clonotypes were also the leading ones within the CD3+CD56-NKG2C+ fraction.

Germline V lookup: CDR1 SGHVS, CDR2 FNYEAQ. The CDR3 contains 15 residues. This clonotype ranks as medium-sized in terms of frequency. The antigen remains undetermined. Reanalyzing the 5' RACE reads, TCRdb keeps one entry per CDR3 protein, without DNA. The sample yields some 4,700 distinct CDR3 sequences, of which the top ten take up 13% to 15%. The material sequenced was blood T cells: a sorted CD56 or NKG2C T cell subset, CD4+ or CD8+ T cells, or bulk PBMC T cells (not recorded which). The V and J genes are TRBV7-6 and TRBJ2-7; TCRdb picks TRBD2, but there is no DNA to check that call. This TCR was recovered from a man aged 18 to 35 in good health. Here the CDR3 reads CASSARTSPNYEQYF.